The T cell receptor (beta chain) described here comes from a study of CD8+ T cells in alopecia areata. This sample's treatment: oral pan-JAK inhibitor, 5-10 mg twice daily. The count of this clone is one. The antigen is unknown. Study-wide results and caveats: Affected scalp, especially in alopecia totalis/universalis, had a higher clonality than normal scalp did. Although TCR sharing was seen in mice, sharing across patients was less clear, possibly for HLA-related reasons.

In each case, RNA was isolated and then reverse transcribed into cDNA as the sequencing template. Repertoires were generated with immunoSEQ multiplex PCR, while TCRdb's copy carries only in-frame clones and drops some. The data contain some 180,000 clones, approximately 50% of them singletons. Looked up from germline, CDR1 is SGDLS and CDR2 is YYNGEE. The V and J ends lost 0 bases and 6 bases respectively, with 16 bases between them. The CDR3 spans 16 residues. V and J are TRBV9 and TRBJ2-1; D possibly corresponds to TRBD2 (6 bases). This receptor was taken from a human donor with alopecia areata. The specimen was CD8+ T cells sorted from blood, collected between weeks 51 and 54, from a patient treated with tofacitinib. Written as DNA, the CDR3 is TGTGCCAGCAGCGTAGGAGCGGCGGAGGGGCCCAATGAGCAGTTCTTC. This gives the protein CASSVGAAEGPNEQFF.